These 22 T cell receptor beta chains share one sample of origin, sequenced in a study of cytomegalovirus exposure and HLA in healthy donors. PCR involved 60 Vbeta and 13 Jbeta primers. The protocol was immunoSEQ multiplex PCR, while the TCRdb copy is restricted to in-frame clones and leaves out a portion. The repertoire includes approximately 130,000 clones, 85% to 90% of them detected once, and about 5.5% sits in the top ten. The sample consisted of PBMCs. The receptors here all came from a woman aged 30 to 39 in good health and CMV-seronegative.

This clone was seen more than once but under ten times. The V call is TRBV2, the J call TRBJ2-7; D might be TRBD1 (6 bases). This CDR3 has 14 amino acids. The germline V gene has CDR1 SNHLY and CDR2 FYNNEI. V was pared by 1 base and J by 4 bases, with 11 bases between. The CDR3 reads CASSEGDRTYEQYF. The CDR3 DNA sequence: TGTGCCAGCAGTGAAGGAGACAGGACATACGAGCAGTACTTC.

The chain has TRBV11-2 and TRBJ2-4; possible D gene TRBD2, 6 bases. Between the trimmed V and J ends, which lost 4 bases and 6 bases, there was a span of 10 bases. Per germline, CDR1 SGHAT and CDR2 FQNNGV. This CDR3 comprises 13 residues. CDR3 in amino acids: CASSSDGGNIQYF. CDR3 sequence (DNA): TGTGCCAGCAGCTCCGACGGGGGAAACATTCAGTACTTC. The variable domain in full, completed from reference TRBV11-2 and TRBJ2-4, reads EAGVAQSPRYKIIEKRQSVAFWCNPISGHATLYWYQQILGQGPKLLIQFQNNGVVDDSQLPKDRFSAERLKGVDSTLKIQPAKLEDSAVYLCASSSDGGNIQYFGAGTRLSVL.

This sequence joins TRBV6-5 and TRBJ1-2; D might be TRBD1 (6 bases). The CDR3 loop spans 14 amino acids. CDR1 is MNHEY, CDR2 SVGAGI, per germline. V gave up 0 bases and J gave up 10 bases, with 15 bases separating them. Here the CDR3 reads CASSYSYRAHHYTF. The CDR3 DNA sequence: TGTGCCAGCAGTTACTCGTACAGGGCACACCACTACACCTTC.

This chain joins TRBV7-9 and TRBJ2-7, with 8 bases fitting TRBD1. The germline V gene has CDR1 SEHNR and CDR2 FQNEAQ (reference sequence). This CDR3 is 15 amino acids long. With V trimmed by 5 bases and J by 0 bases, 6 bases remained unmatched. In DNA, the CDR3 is TGTGCCAGCAGCCTCGGACAGGGCGGCTCCTACGAGCAGTACTTC. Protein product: CASSLGQGGSYEQYF.

CDR3 bases: TGTGCCAGCACCAATACGGTCTCCTACGAGCAGTACTTC. It encodes CASTNTVSYEQYF. The chain is built from TRBV28 and TRBJ2-7, with D unresolved. CDR3 size: 13 residues. Germline lookup yields CDR1 MDHEN and CDR2 SYDVKM. With 7 bases removed from V and 0 bases from J, the gap between germline ends came to 10 bases.

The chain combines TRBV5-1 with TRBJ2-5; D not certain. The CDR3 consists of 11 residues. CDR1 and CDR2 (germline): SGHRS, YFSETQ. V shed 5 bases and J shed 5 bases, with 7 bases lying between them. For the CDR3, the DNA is TGCGCCAGCAGGAACGAGGAGACCCAGTACTTC. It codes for CASRNEETQYF.

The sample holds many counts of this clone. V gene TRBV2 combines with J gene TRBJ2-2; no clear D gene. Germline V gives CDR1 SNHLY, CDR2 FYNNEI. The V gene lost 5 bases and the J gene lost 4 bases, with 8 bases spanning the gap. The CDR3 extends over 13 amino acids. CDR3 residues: CASSQESTGELFF. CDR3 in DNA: TGTGCCAGCAGTCAGGAATCCACCGGGGAGCTGTTTTTT.

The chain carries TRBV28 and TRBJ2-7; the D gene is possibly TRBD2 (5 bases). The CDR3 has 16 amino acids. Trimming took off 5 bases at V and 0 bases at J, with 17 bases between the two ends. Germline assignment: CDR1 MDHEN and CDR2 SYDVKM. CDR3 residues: CASSTPDFLSSYEQYF. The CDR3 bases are TGTGCCAGCAGTACACCGGACTTCCTGAGCTCCTACGAGCAGTACTTC.

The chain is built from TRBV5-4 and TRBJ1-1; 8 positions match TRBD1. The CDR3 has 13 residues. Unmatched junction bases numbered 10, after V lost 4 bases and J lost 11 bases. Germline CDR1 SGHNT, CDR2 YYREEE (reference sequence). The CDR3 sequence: CASSELTGDRAFF. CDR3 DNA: TGTGCCAGCAGCGAACTGACAGGGGATAGGGCTTTCTTT.

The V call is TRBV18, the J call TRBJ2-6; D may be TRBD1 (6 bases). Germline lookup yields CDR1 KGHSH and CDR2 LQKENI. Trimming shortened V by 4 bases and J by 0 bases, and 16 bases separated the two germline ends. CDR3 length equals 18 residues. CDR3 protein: CASSRVTGSGSGANVLTF. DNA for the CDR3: TGTGCCAGCTCACGCGTCACAGGGTCAGGCTCTGGGGCCAACGTCCTGACTTTC.

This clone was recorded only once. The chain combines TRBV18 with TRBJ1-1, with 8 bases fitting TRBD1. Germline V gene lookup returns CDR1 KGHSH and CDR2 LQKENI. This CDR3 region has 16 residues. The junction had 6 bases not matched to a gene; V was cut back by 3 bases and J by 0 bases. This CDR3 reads CASSPRTGRMNTEAFF. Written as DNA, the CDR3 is TGTGCCAGCTCACCCAGGACAGGGAGGATGAACACTGAAGCTTTCTTT.

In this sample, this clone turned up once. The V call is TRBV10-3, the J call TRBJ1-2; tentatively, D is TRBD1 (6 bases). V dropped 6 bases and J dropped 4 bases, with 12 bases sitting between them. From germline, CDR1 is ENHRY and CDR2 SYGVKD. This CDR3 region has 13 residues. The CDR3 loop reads CAIRQGGGYGYTF. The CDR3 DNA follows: TGTGCCATCAGACAGGGTGGCGGCTATGGCTACACCTTC.

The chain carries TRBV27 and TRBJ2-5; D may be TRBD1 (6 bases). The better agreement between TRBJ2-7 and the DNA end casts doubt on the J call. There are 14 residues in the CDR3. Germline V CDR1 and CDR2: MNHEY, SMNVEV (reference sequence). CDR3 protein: CASSLGGRAYEQYF. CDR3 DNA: TGTGCCAGCAGTTTAGGGGGCAGAGCCTACGAGCAGTACTTC.

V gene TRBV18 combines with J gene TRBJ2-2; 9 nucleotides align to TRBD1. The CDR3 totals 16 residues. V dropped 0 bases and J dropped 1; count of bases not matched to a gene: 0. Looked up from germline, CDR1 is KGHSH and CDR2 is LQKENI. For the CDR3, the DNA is TGTGCCAGCTCACCACCGGGACAGGGGAACACCGGGGAGCTGTTTTTT. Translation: CASSPPGQGNTGELFF.

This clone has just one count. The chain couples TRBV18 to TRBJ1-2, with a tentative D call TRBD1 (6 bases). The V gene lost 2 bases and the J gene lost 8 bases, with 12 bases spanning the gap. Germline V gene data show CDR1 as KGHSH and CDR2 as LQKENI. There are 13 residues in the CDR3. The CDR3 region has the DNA TGTGCCAGCTCACCAGGGGACATCCTGGGCTACACCTTC. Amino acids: CASSPGDILGYTF.

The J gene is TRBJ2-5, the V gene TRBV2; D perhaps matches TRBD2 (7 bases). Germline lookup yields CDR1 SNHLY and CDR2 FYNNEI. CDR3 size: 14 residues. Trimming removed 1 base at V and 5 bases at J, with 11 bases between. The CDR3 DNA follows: TGTGCCAGCAGTGAAGAAGGGGGGGGTGAGACCCAGTACTTC. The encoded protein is CASSEEGGGETQYF.

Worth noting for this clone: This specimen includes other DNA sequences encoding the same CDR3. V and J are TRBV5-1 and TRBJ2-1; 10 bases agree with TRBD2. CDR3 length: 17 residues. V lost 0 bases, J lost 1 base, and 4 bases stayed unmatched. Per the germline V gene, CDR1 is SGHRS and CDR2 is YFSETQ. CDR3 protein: CASSLGGLAVSYNEQFF. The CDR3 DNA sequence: TGCGCCAGCAGCTTGGGAGGACTAGCGGTTTCCTACAATGAGCAGTTCTTC.

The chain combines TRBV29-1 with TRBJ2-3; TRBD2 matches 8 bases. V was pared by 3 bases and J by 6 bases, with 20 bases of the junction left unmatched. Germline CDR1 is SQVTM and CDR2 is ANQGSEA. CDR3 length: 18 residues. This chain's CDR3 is CSVDGIGEAGALMDTQYF. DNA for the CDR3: TGCAGCGTTGACGGAATCGGCGAAGCGGGAGCGTTAATGGATACGCAGTATTTT.

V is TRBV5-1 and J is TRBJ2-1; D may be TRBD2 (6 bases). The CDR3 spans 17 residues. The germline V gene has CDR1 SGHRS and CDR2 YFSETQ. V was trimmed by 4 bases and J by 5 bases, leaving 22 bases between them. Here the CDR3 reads CASSPRELAGPDNEQFF. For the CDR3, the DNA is TGCGCCAGCAGCCCCCGGGAGCTGGCGGGGCCCGACAATGAGCAGTTCTTC.

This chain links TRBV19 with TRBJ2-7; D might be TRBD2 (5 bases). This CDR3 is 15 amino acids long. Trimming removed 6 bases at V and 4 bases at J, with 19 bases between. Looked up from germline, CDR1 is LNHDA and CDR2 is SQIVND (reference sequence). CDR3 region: CASSYIGLGGYEQYF. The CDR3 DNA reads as TGTGCCAGTAGCTATATAGGGCTCGGCGGGTACGAGCAGTACTTC.

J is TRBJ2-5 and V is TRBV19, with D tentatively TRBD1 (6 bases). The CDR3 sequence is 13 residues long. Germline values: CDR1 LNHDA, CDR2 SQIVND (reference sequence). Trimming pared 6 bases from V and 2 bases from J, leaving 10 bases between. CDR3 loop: CASSWTEQETQYF. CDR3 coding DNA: TGTGCCAGTAGCTGGACAGAGCAAGAGACCCAGTACTTC.

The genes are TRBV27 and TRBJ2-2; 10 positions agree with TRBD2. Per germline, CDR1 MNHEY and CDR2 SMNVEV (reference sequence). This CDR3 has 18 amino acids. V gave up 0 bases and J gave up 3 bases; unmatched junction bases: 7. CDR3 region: CASSLSLSSGSYTGELFF. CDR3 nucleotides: TGTGCCAGCAGTTTATCCCTTTCTAGCGGGAGTTACACCGGGGAGCTGTTTTTT.